Presented here are 4 T cell receptor beta chains from one specimen sequenced in a study of blood T cell repertoires in COVID-19. Data came from immunoSEQ multiplex PCR; TCRdb stores just in-frame clones and leaves some out. The sample yields a few hundred thousand clones, 89% seen once. Sequencing was carried out using peripheral blood. The receptors derive from a woman between 35 and 50 years old who had recovered from COVID-19.

This chain uses TRBV6-5 with TRBJ2-7; TRBD1 is a possible D gene (5 bases). This CDR3 has 14 residues. With 11 bases removed from V and 1 base from J, the gap between germline ends came to 18 bases. Germline CDR1 and CDR2: MNHEY and SVGAGI. CDR3 residues: CACWAGLSSYEQYF. CDR3 DNA sequence: TGTGCCTGCTGGGCAGGGCTCTCATCCTACGAGCAGTACTTC.

Here the CDR3 reads CASSLARSTEAFF. The CDR3 DNA reads TGTGCCAGCAGTTTAGCCCGGTCTACTGAAGCTTTCTTT. The chain employs TRBV27 and TRBJ1-1; no clear D gene. This CDR3 has 13 amino acids. V lost 2 bases and J lost 5, with 9 bases in between. Germline assignment: CDR1 MNHEY and CDR2 SMNVEV (reference sequence).

The chain links TRBV12-3 or TRBV12-4 to TRBJ2-1, with D possibly TRBD2 on 6 matching bases. The CDR3 totals 13 residues. Trimming took off 6 bases at V and 6 bases at J, with 12 bases between the two ends. The CDR3 region has the DNA TGTGCCAGCAGCTTCCTAGCGTCCAATGAGCAGTTCTTC. Amino acids: CASSFLASNEQFF.

J is TRBJ2-3 and V is TRBV28; 9 positions agree with TRBD2. The CDR3 length is 16 residues. Trimming at V came to 3 bases and at J to 0 bases, leaving 4 bases not matched to a gene. Germline V CDR1 and CDR2: MDHEN, SYDVKM. CDR3 protein: CASSFPLAGSTDTQYF. As DNA, the CDR3 is TGTGCCAGCAGTTTCCCCCTAGCGGGGAGCACAGATACGCAGTATTTT.